The 19 T cell receptor beta chains listed next were all sequenced from one sample in a study of T-cell reconstitution after alpha-beta-depleted transplantation in children. A TCRbeta library incorporating unique molecular identifiers was prepared. In TCRdb, the PCR reads were re-called with MiXCR into one record per CDR3 protein. The sample lists about 480,000 distinct CDR3 sequences; approximately 12% were seen once. This specimen consisted of PBMCs from the stem cell graft donor, obtained from the stem cell graft. The source is a human donor who donated a stem cell graft to a child with combined immunodeficiency.

This clonotype was seen more than once but under ten times. This sequence joins TRBV24-1 and TRBJ1-2; unclear D gene. Germline V gives CDR1 KGHDR, CDR2 SFDVKD. Deletions cut 2 bases from V and 6 bases from J, with 9 bases between. The CDR3 runs to 13 residues. In nucleotides, the CDR3 is TGTGCCACCAGTGATTGGGGTGAAGATGGCTACACCTTC. Its protein is CATSDWGEDGYTF.

This sequence joins TRBV20-1 and TRBJ2-7, with 7 bases fitting TRBD1. Trimming cost V 7 bases and J 3 bases; bases outside gene matches: 6. CDR3 length: 12 amino acids. The germline gives CDR1 DFQATT, CDR2 SNEGSKA (reference sequence). The CDR3 bases are TGCAGTGGCCGGGACAGACACTACGAGCAGTACTTC. Amino acid sequence: CSGRDRHYEQYF.

This clonotype occurred many times. The chain has TRBV6-1 and TRBJ2-1; D perhaps matches TRBD2 (5 bases). The germline CDR1 and CDR2 sequences are MNHNS and SASEGT. This CDR3 region has 14 residues. V lost 3 bases to trimming and J lost 7 bases, with 13 bases between them. The CDR3 region has the DNA TGTGCCAGCAGTGATTGGCGGAGGAGGAATGAGCAGTTCTTC. Protein product: CASSDWRRRNEQFF.

This clonotype was seen a few times. The chain employs TRBV7-3 and TRBJ2-6, with D uncertain. Per germline, CDR1 SGHTA and CDR2 FQGTGA. CDR3 size: 16 residues. V was trimmed by 5 bases and J by 0 bases, leaving 11 bases between them. CDR3 in amino acids: CASSPTPTSGANVLTF. The CDR3 bases are TGTGCCAGCAGCCCAACACCCACCTCTGGGGCCAACGTCCTGACTTTC.

V and J are TRBV19 and TRBJ2-3; 12 bases agree with TRBD2. The V gene end was trimmed by 11 bases and the J gene end by 5 bases; junction bases not matched to a gene: 14. Germline CDR1 and CDR2: LNHDA and SQIVND (reference sequence). CDR3 length: 16 amino acids. This chain's CDR3 is CAGPRTSGALIDTQYF. CDR3 bases: TGTGCCGGCCCCAGGACTAGCGGGGCCCTGATAGATACGCAGTATTTT.

The rearrangement uses TRBV11-2 and TRBJ2-7, with 11 bases fitting TRBD1. The CDR3 is made up of 18 amino acids. Germline V lookup: CDR1 SGHAT, CDR2 FQNNGV. V shed 2 bases, J shed 5 bases, and the junction held 14 bases outside the gene matches. The CDR3 nucleotides read TGTGCCAGCAGCTTAAATCTCCGGGACAGGGGGTTCTGGAACGAGCAGTACTTC. It codes for CASSLNLRDRGFWNEQYF.

The chain couples TRBV10-3 to TRBJ2-7; the match to TRBD1 covers 7 bases. The V segment lost 4 bases and the J segment 6 bases; nucleotides outside the gene matches: 6. The CDR3 has 13 residues. Germline V lookup: CDR1 ENHRY, CDR2 SYGVKD. The CDR3 region is CAISAGQAGEQYF. The CDR3 DNA sequence: TGTGCCATCAGTGCCGGACAGGCGGGCGAGCAGTACTTC.

The chain employs TRBV11-2 and TRBJ2-6; 7 nucleotides line up with TRBD1. Trimming cost V 6 bases and J 0 bases; bases outside gene matches: 11. Germline assignment: CDR1 SGHAT and CDR2 FQNNGV. The length of the CDR3 is 18 residues. Here the CDR3 reads CASSPYRGPSSGANVLTF. DNA of the CDR3: TGTGCCAGCAGTCCCTACAGGGGTCCAAGCTCTGGGGCCAACGTCCTGACTTTC.

This clonotype was observed a few times. The chain uses TRBV5-5 and TRBJ2-7; D gene unclear. This CDR3 is 12 amino acids long. Trimming removed 1 base from V and 7 bases from J, with 9 bases in between. Germline assignment: CDR1 SGHKS and CDR2 YYEKEE (reference sequence). This CDR3 is CASSLTTREQYF. The CDR3 bases are TGTGCCAGCAGCTTGACGACCCGAGAGCAGTACTTC.

The gene calls are TRBV29-1 and TRBJ2-4; 7 bases are a match to TRBD2. This CDR3 is 13 amino acids long. Germline CDR1 SQVTM, CDR2 ANQGSEA. V dropped 3 bases and J dropped 6; count of bases not matched to a gene: 5. This CDR3 reads CSVDGGEGNIQYF. Written as DNA, the CDR3 is TGCAGCGTTGATGGGGGGGAGGGAAACATTCAGTACTTC.

V and J are TRBV9 and TRBJ1-1; no definite D call. The length of the CDR3 is 16 residues. V lost 0 bases and J lost 0, with 12 bases in between. Germline assignment: CDR1 SGDLS and CDR2 YYNGEE. The CDR3 spells CASSVGLGFLNTEAFF. The CDR3 DNA reads as TGTGCCAGCAGCGTAGGGTTAGGGTTTTTGAACACTGAAGCTTTCTTT.

In this sample, this clonotype turned up many times. The rearrangement links TRBV28 to TRBJ1-5, with D possibly matching TRBD1 (5 bases). V lost 7 bases and J 7 bases, leaving 14 bases between the germline ends. The CDR3 loop spans 13 amino acids. Germline V gene sequence: CDR1 MDHEN, CDR2 SYDVKM. The DNA of the CDR3 is TGTGCCAGCACCACTTCAGGGTTACAGCCCCAGCATTTT. It yields the protein CASTTSGLQPQHF.

This chain connects TRBV18 to TRBJ2-7; 10 positions agree with TRBD2. This CDR3 comprises 18 residues. V lost 1 base to trimming and J lost 6 bases; unmatched junction nucleotides: 15. CDR1 and CDR2 (germline): KGHSH, LQKENI. CDR3 DNA sequence: TGTGCCAGCTCACCACGGGATGTATTAGCGGGAGGAGGAGGCGAGCAGTACTTC. Its translation: CASSPRDVLAGGGGEQYF.

This clonotype appeared many times. V usage is TRBV9 and J usage is TRBJ2-1; 10 bases map to TRBD2. In germline, CDR1 is SGDLS, CDR2 YYNGEE. With 4 bases clipped from V and 4 bases from J, the junction kept 8 bases outside the gene matches. The CDR3 totals 16 residues. Here the CDR3 reads CASSLKTSGFYNEQFF. CDR3 nucleotides: TGTGCCAGCAGCCTCAAGACTAGCGGGTTTTACAATGAGCAGTTCTTC.

The rearrangement links TRBV20-1 to TRBJ2-7; 13 bases line up with TRBD2. CDR3 length: 14 amino acids. Germline V lookup: CDR1 DFQATT, CDR2 SNEGSKA (reference sequence). The trim removed 1 base at V and 3 bases at J, leaving 0 bases unmatched. CDR3 in amino acids: CSARGLAGGYEQYF. The CDR3 coding sequence is TGCAGTGCTAGAGGACTAGCGGGGGGCTACGAGCAGTACTTC.

The gene calls are TRBV6-2 or TRBV6-3 and TRBJ2-5, with D perhaps TRBD1 (6 bases). The CDR3 loop spans 13 amino acids. CDR1 MNHEY and CDR2 SVGEGT come from the germline V gene. The V gene lost 6 bases and the J gene lost 4 bases, with 12 bases spanning the gap. CDR3: CASRRDRSETQYF. For the CDR3, the DNA is TGTGCCAGCAGGAGAGACAGGTCAGAGACCCAGTACTTC.

The rearrangement links TRBV6-1 to TRBJ2-3; 10 nucleotides line up with TRBD2. The ends lost 6 bases at V and 6 bases at J; junction bases unmatched: 6. The CDR3 loop spans 14 amino acids. Germline V lookup: CDR1 MNHNS, CDR2 SASEGT. Written as DNA, the CDR3 is TGTGCCAGCAGCCCAGCGGGGGGGCCGGATACGCAGTATTTT. This codes for CASSPAGGPDTQYF.

This clonotype was observed once. The chain joins TRBV7-9 to TRBJ2-1; D is tentatively TRBD1 or TRBD2 (5 bases each). Germline values: CDR1 SEHNR, CDR2 FQNEAQ (reference sequence). V dropped 3 bases and J dropped 5 bases, with 20 bases sitting between them. The CDR3 loop spans 17 amino acids. For the CDR3, the DNA is TGTGCCAGCAGCTTGTCGTATCCCGGGACCAATAACAATGAGCAGTTCTTC. Translated: CASSLSYPGTNNNEQFF.

This clonotype was recorded a few times. The rearrangement uses TRBV4-3 and TRBJ2-5, with 7 bases matching TRBD2. With V trimmed by 0 bases and J by 6 bases, 7 bases remained unmatched. The CDR3 totals 15 residues. The germline CDR1 and CDR2 sequences are LGHNA and YSLEER. The CDR3 nucleotides read TGCGCCAGCAGCCAAGATCGGGGGAGGGGCCAGACCCAGTACTTC. This translates into CASSQDRGRGQTQYF.